The sequence of this T cell receptor (beta chain) was determined in a study of T cell responses to AZD1222 COVID-19 vaccine. Germline CDR1 is SGDLS and CDR2 is YYNGEE. Trimming removed 3 bases at V and 0 bases at J, with 18 bases between. The CDR3 has 17 amino acids. This clone showed up just once. Profiling relied on immunoSEQ multiplex PCR, and the TCRdb table lists in-frame clones only, not all of them. The table has around 120,000 clones, about nine tenths seen once. The receptor was derived from an adult in good health. The J gene is TRBJ1-2, the V gene TRBV9, with a possible D match to TRBD1 (5 bases). The sequencing used peripheral blood, collected on day 0 of AZD1222 vaccination. The CDR3 is CASSGGTVGLSNYGYTF. The CDR3 DNA reads as TGTGCCAGCAGCGGCGGGACGGTGGGCCTCTCTAACTATGGCTACACCTTC.